This T cell receptor beta chain was identified in a study of blood T cell repertoires in COVID-19 (dated by TCRdb to 2020 to 2021). With regard to the full study: Collaborator samples came from the United States, Italy and Spain and covered acute and convalescent phases of COVID-19. The dataset comprised deeply sampled blood TCRbeta repertoires from subjects exposed to, actively infected with, or recovered from COVID-19. Where available, HLA class I and class II types were taken from metadata supplied by the sample provider and were not determined by assay-based typing. The sample metadata nearly always contained a de-identified subject ID, COVID-19 status, age in years and sex. The samples were drawn from two sources: the first 160 participants of the ongoing ImmuneRACE study, and 950 to 1,500 subjects contributed by 6 global collaborators. The material from the prospective study consisted of cDNA or gDNA derived from T cells, B-cell-depleted T cells, or PBMCs. A freely available public database, intended as a resource for researchers studying the immune response to SARS-CoV-2, is where the repertoires were released.

General conclusions and limits of the study: The quantity of clinical and demographic metadata differed by source and by participant and was supplied without curation.

One collaborating source in Seattle enrolled patients while the patients were actively infected and followed the patients over time throughout the course of disease. Each collaborating institution followed its own protocols to collect whole blood in K2EDTA tubes. For TCRbeta analysis, collaborators shipped samples as frozen whole blood, isolated PBMCs, or DNA extracted from either of those sample types. TCRbeta CDR3 regions were amplified from genomic DNA by means of the immunoSEQ Assay, a bias-controlled multiplex PCR. As for the original processing: Nucleated cell counts per sample were estimated from amplification of reference gene primers within the assay. Sequence reads were collapsed and filtered to measure the absolute abundance of every unique TCRbeta CDR3 rearrangement. Productive Simpson clonality was computed per sample as the square root of Simpson's diversity index over productive rearrangements. The immuneACCESS repertoire file appears here via TCRdb, limited to in-frame rearrangements. These files lack a portion of the clones; in checked studies, under half of the deficit traces to unresolved V genes, and the cause of the others is not known. That table supplies the V and J calls and clone size; D and trimming were determined from the DNA. This sample comprises about 250,000 clones, 70% to 90% of them detected only once. The ten largest clones take up roughly 6.3% of the sample.

Concerning this clone itself: This receptor's antigen is unknown. No much larger clone is present one base from it, and per-base qualities are unavailable.

The sample comprised peripheral blood. The source of this sequence is a woman in her twenties or thirties with COVID-19, enrolled during active disease.

For the CDR3, the sequence is CASSMTESSYNSPLHF. The sequenced DNA is TGTGCCAGCAGCATGACGGAGAGCTCCTATAATTCACCCCTCCACTTT. The chain was built from TRBV5-5 and TRBJ1-6; the D gene cannot be named for sure. Sequences SGHKS (CDR1) and YYEKEE (CDR2) are obtained from the germline V gene (reference sequence). Reading from cysteine to phenylalanine, the CDR3 counts 16 amino acids. Only the CDR3 DNA stays, 48 bases, in frame from base 1. V loses 4 bases of germline sequence and J loses 0 bases, and the interval between the two ends is 11 bases.